Each of the 10 T cell receptor beta chains below was sequenced from the same sample in a study of tumor-infiltrating lymphocytes in primary liver carcinoma (dated by TCRdb to about 2017). Blood RNA was extracted from unsorted whole blood using TRIzol reagent, and germline DNA was obtained with the DNeasy Blood & Tissue kit. The data were produced on an Illumina HiSeq 2500. Using a constant-region primer and ProtoScript II reverse transcriptase, TCRbeta-specific cDNA was reverse-transcribed from 450 to 650 ng total RNA. The TCRbeta libraries were prepared through three rounds of nested multiplex PCR following a slightly modified ARM-PCR procedure. Each of the first two PCR rounds ran for around 10 cycles using multiplex TRBV1-TRBV30 forward primers together with a Cbeta reverse primer. TCRdb reworked the public reads: Q25 trimming with fastp, MiXCR clone assembly, productive beta chains retained. A single entry per CDR3 protein holds the most common genes and DNA from its merged rows. Across this sample there are about 200,000 distinct CDR3 sequences, with about 65% seen only once. The ten largest make up roughly 6.8% of the sample.

Sequenced sample: peripheral blood. Receptors were obtained from a woman in her sixties or seventies with primary liver carcinoma and hepatitis B virus infection.

Remarks on this clonotype: Sequence at one end of the junction differs from germline and may be a read error. J is TRBJ1-1 and V is TRBV12-3 or TRBV12-4, with D unclear. CDR3 length equals 12 residues. DNA of the CDR3: TGTGCCAGCAGTCACATGAACGCTGAAGCTTTCTTT. Amino acid sequence: CASSHMNAEAFF.

For this clonotype: One end of the junction varies from germline; a read error may be responsible. This chain's CDR3 is CARRRGGSSYGYTF. For the CDR3, the DNA is TGTGCCAGACGCCGGGGCGGGAGCTCCTATGGCTACACATTC. The rearrangement joins TRBV11-2 to TRBJ1-2; possible D gene TRBD1, 5 bases. Germline V CDR1 and CDR2: SGHAT, FQNNGV. The CDR3 runs to 14 residues. Variable domain in full (rest from reference TRBV11-2 and TRBJ1-2): EAGVAQSPRYKIIEKRQSVAFWCNPISGHATLYWYQQILGQGPKLLIQFQNNGVVDDSQLPKDRFSAERLKGVDSTLKIQPAKLEDSAVYLCARRRGGSSYGYTFGSGTRLTVV.

V is TRBV5-5 and J is TRBJ1-1; no clear D gene. This CDR3 has 12 amino acids. Germline CDR1 reads SGHKS; CDR2 reads YYEKEE (reference sequence). Trimming cost V 5 bases and J 8 bases, with 13 bases left between them. The CDR3 bases are TGTGCCAGCAGTTCGGGAGGGAAAGAAGCTTTCTTT. It specifies CASSSGGKEAFF. The entire variable domain, with the rest obtained from reference TRBV5-5 and TRBJ1-1, is as follows: DAGVTQSPTHLIKTRGQQVTLRCSPISGHKSVSWYQQVLGQGPQFIFQYYEKEERGRGNFPDRFSARQFPNYSSELNVNALLLGDSALYLCASSSGGKEAFFGQGTRLTVV.

V is TRBV4-1 and J is TRBJ2-1; 11 nucleotides match TRBD2. The CDR3 runs to 17 residues. The V gene end was trimmed by 4 bases and the J gene end by 0 bases; junction bases not matched to a gene: 5. Germline CDR1 reads MGHRA; CDR2 reads YSYEKL. CDR3 bases: TGCGCCAGCAGCCCAAAAACTAGCGGGAGCTCCTACAATGAGCAGTTCTTC. This encodes CASSPKTSGSSYNEQFF.

As to this clonotype: The junction does not match germline at one end; this may be a read error. The rearrangement links TRBV11-2 to TRBJ2-1; D is possibly TRBD2 (6 bases). The V gene's germline CDR1 is SGHAT and CDR2 FQNNGV. The CDR3 contains 15 residues. CDR3 sequence reads: CASGLEAGPYNELFF. CDR3 nucleotides: TGTGCCAGCGGCTTAGAGGCGGGGCCCTACAATGAGCTGTTCTTC.

The chain links TRBV7-8 to TRBJ2-2; the D gene is possibly TRBD2 (7 bases). CDR3 length: 16 amino acids. Deletions cut 7 bases from V and 5 bases from J, with 20 bases between. CDR1 and CDR2 (germline): SGHVS, FQNEAQ. In nucleotides, the CDR3 is TGTGCCAGCATCCCAGGAGGGGGGGGGAATACCGGGGAGCTGTTTTTT. Its translation: CASIPGGGGNTGELFF.

Concerning this clonotype: This clone may be a read error of a much larger clone one base away. V and J are TRBV4-1 and TRBJ2-1; D unclear. Germline V gene data show CDR1 as MGHRA and CDR2 as YSYEKL. The CDR3 runs to 16 residues. Trimming left V 2 bases short and J 2 bases short, with 13 bases between. The CDR3 sequence: CASSQRTGVTYNEQFF. The CDR3 DNA reads TGCGCCAGCAGCCAACGCACGGGTGTGACCTACAATGAGCAGTTCTTC.

Sample share makes this clonotype medium-sized. V and J are TRBV11-2 and TRBJ2-1, with TRBD2 matching 10 bases. The CDR3 length is 13 residues. The J segment lost 13 bases and the V segment lost 5 bases, leaving 8 bases of the junction unmatched. The germline CDR1 and CDR2 sequences are SGHAT and FQNNGV. The CDR3 DNA follows: TGTGCCAGCAGCCCTCTAGCGGGAGTAATACAGTTCTTC. It yields the protein CASSPLAGVIQFF.

This clonotype was seen a handful of times. The chain uses TRBV5-1 and TRBJ2-3; 14 positions agree with TRBD2. Trimming at V came to 0 bases and at J to 7 bases, leaving 7 bases not matched to a gene. The CDR3 length is 17 residues. The germline gives CDR1 SGHRS, CDR2 YFSETQ. CDR3 sequence (DNA): TGCGCCAGCAGCTTGGGCCAGACTAGCGGGAGGGTTAATACGCAGTATTTT. This encodes CASSLGQTSGRVNTQYF.

The chain recombines TRBV7-9 with TRBJ1-2; no reliable D call. The CDR3 has 14 amino acids. V lost 1 base and J 4 bases, leaving 10 bases between the germline ends. Germline V CDR1 and CDR2: SEHNR, FQNEAQ (reference sequence). CDR3 DNA sequence: TGTGCCAGCAGCTTAGGTCGCCAGACCTATGGCTACACCTTC. This translates into CASSLGRQTYGYTF.